This T cell receptor beta chain was profiled in a study of identical twins. This clonotype occurred many times. Its antigen is not identified. A universal primer site arose from template switching, and cDNA bore unique molecular identifiers. TCRdb independently ran MiXCR on the 5' RACE reads; one entry per CDR3 protein. The sample consists of fewer than 650,000 distinct CDR3 sequences, about 7.6% of them appearing once. CDR1 and CDR2 from the germline V gene are MGHDK and SYGVNS. This CDR3 is 14 amino acids long. The trim removed 2 bases at V and 4 bases at J, leaving 0 bases unmatched. Study outcomes and limitations: Findings depended on cross-sectional statistics rather than tracking the same donors. Fewer insertions marked abundant cord blood beta clonotypes; young adult naive trended weakly, memory not at all. The study found that models underestimated out-of-frame TCR alpha sharing in monozygotic twins.

Another study also made use of these data, one on yellow fever vaccine responses in identical twins.

This receptor was obtained from a woman younger than 35 in good health. The sample taken for sequencing was PBMCs. The chain carries TRBV25-1 and TRBJ2-5; 11 positions match TRBD2. The CDR3 sequence: CASSEGTSGETQYF. The CDR3 nucleotides read TGTGCCAGCAGTGAAGGGACTAGCGGAGAGACCCAGTACTTC.